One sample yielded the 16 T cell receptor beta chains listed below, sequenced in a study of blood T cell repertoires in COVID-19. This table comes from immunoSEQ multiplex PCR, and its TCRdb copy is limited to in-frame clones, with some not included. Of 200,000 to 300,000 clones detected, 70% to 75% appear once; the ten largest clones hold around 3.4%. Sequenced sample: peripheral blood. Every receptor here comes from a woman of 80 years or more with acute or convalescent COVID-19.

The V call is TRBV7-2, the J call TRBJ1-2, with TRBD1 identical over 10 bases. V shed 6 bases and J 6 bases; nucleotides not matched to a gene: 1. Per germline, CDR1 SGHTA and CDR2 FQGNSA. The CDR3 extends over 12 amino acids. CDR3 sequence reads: CASRGQGNGYTF. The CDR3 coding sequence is TGTGCCAGCAGGGGACAGGGGAATGGCTACACCTTC.

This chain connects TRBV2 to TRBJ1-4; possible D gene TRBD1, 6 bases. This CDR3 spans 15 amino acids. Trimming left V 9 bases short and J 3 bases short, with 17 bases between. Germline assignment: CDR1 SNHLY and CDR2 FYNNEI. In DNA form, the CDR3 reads TGTGCCAGTGAAGGACAGACAGTCTCTAATGAAAAACTGTTTTTT. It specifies CASEGQTVSNEKLFF.

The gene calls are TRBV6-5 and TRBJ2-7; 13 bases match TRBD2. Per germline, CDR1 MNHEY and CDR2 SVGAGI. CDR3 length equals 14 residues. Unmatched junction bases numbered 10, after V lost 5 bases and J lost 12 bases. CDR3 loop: CASSNGLAGERRYF. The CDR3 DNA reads TGTGCCAGCAGTAACGGACTAGCGGGAGAACGACGGTACTTC.

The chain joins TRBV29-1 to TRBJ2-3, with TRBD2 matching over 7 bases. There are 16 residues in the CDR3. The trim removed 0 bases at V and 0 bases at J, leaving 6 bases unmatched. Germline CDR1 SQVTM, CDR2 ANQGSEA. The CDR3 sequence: CSVEDGLAVSTDTQYF. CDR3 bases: TGCAGCGTTGAAGATGGTCTAGCGGTAAGCACAGATACGCAGTATTTT.

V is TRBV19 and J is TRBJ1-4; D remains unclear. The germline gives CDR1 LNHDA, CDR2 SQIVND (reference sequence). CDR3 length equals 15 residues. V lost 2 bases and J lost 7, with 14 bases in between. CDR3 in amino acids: CASSIRREGGEKLFF. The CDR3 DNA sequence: TGTGCCAGTAGTATAAGGCGCGAGGGTGGTGAAAAACTGTTTTTT.

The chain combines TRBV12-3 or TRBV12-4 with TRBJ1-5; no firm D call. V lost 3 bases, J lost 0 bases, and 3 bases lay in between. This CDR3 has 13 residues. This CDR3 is CASSFNSNQPQHF. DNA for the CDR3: TGTGCCAGCAGTTTTAATAGCAATCAGCCCCAGCATTTT.

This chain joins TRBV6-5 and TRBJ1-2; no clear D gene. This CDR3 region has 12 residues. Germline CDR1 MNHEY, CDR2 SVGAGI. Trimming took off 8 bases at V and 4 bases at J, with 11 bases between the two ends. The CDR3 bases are TGTGCCAGCTGGGAGGGAACCTATGGCTACACCTTC. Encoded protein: CASWEGTYGYTF.

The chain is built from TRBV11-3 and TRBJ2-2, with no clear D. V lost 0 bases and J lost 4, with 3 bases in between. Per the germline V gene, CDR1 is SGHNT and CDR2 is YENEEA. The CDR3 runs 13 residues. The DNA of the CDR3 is TGTGCCAGCAGCTTAGACAGCACCGGGGAGCTGTTTTTT. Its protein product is CASSLDSTGELFF.

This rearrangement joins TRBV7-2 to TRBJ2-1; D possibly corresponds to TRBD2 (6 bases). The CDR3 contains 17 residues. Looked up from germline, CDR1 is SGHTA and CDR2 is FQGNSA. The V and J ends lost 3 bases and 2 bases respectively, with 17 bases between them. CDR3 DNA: TGTGCCAGCAGCTTCCCCGCAGGAGGGGCCCCCTACAATGAGCAGTTCTTC. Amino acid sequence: CASSFPAGGAPYNEQFF.

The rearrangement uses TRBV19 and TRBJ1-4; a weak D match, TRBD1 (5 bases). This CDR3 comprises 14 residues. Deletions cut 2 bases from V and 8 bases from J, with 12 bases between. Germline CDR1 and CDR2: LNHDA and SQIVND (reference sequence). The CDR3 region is CASSIRGRREKLFF. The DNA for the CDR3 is TGTGCCAGTAGTATAAGGGGCAGACGGGAAAAACTGTTTTTT.

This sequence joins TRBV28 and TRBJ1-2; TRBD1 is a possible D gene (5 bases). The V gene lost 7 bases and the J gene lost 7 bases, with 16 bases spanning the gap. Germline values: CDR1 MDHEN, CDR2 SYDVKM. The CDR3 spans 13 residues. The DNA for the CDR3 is TGTGCCAGCACCTTGGGGCCTTTTAGTGGCTACACCTTC. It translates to CASTLGPFSGYTF.

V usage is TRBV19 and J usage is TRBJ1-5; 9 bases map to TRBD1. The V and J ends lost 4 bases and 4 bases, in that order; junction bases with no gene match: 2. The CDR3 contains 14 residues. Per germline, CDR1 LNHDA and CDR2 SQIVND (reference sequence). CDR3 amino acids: CASSRGQGNQPQHF. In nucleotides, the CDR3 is TGTGCCAGTAGTAGGGGACAGGGTAATCAGCCCCAGCATTTT.

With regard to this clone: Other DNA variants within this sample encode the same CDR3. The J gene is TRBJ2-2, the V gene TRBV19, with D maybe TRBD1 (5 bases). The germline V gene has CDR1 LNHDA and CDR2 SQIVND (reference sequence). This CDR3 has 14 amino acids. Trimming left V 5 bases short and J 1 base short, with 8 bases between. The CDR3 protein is CASSQGWNTGELFF. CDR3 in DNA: TGTGCCAGTAGTCAGGGCTGGAACACCGGGGAGCTGTTTTTT.

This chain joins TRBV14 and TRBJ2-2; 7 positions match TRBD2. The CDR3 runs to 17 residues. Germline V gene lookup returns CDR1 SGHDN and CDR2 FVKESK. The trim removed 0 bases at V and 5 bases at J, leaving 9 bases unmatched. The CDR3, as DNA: TGTGCCAGCAGCCAAGATCGGCTGCGGGGGACGACCGGGGAGCTGTTTTTT. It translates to CASSQDRLRGTTGELFF.

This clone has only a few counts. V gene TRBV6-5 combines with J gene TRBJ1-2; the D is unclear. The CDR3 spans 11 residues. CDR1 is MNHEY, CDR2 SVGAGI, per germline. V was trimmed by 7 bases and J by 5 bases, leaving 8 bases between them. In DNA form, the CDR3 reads TGTGCCAGCAAGTCCAGATATGGCTACACCTTC. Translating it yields CASKSRYGYTF.

The CDR3 region has the DNA TGTGCCAGCAGCGAGACTAGCGGGGTGAAGACCCAGTACTTC. Amino acids: CASSETSGVKTQYF. The V and J genes are TRBV7-6 and TRBJ2-5; 11 bases line up with TRBD2. Losses at the gene ends were 5 bases for V and 6 bases for J; bases not matched to a gene: 5. This CDR3 is 14 amino acids long. Germline CDR1 reads SGHVS; CDR2 reads FNYEAQ.